A single count supports the clone carrying this TCR beta chain. Antigen: not known. A read error may be the cause here, since a much bigger clone is one base away. The data stem from a study of regulatory T cells in long-lasting Graves disease. Study observations and caveats: Study of thyroid tissue was not done, with only peripheral blood studied. Public clonotype sharing was higher in persistent than newly diagnosed patients.

This sample's time point: newly diagnosed GD, antithyroid drugs for less than 3 months. The authors made the TCR library using RNA they extracted from PBMCs. CDR3 regions were amplified by Arm-PCR using iRepertoire HTBI primers to build TCR beta libraries. A single record per CDR3 protein comes from TCRdb applying MiXCR to the multiplex PCR reads. The repertoire holds around 420,000 distinct CDR3 sequences, with approximately 15% as singletons. The sample was also reused in another study, on T cells in Graves' hyperthyroidism and ophthalmopathy. That work adds: Most expanded thyroid clonotypes above 0.001 also appeared in blood.

The sequencing here drew on peripheral blood mononuclear cells (PBMCs), taken at new diagnosis, from a patient treated with antithyroid drugs. This clonotype was obtained from a woman aged 40 to 50 with Graves disease.

In DNA, the CDR3 is TGTGCCAGCAGCTTAGAAGGCGGGAGAGTCGAGCAGTGCTTC. This sequence encodes CASSLEGGRVEQCF. The chain joins TRBV11-3 to TRBJ2-7; 7 bases are shared with TRBD2. The CDR3 is 14 amino acids. Germline CDR1 is SGHNT and CDR2 is YENEEA. Looking up the rest from reference TRBV11-3 and TRBJ2-7 gives the full variable domain: EAGVVQSPRYKIIEKKQPVAFWCNPISGHNTLYWYLQNLGQGPELLIRYENEEAVDDSQLPKDRFSAERLKGVDSTLKIQPAELGDSAVYLCASSLEGGRVEQCFGPGTRLTVT.